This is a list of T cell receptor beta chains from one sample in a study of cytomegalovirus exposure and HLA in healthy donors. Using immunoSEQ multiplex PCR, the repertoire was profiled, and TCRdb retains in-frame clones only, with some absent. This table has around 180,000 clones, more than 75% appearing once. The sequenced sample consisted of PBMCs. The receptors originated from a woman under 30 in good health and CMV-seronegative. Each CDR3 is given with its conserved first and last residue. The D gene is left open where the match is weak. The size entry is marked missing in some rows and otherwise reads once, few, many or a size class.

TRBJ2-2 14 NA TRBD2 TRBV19 TGTGCCAGTACGGTAGCGGGAGTCCCCGGGGAGCTGTTTTTT CASTVAGVPGELFF
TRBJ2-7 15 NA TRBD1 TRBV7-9 TGTGCCAGCAGCTCTAAGGGGGACAGGTTCCGCGAGCAGTACTTC CASSSKGDRFREQYF
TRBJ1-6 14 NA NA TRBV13 TGTGCCAGCAGCTCGTCCGGGACTTCTTCACCCCTCCACTTT CASSSSGTSSPLHF
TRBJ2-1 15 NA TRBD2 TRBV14 TGTGCCAGCAGCCAAGATGGGGGGGGCTACAATGAGCAGTTCTTC CASSQDGGGYNEQFF
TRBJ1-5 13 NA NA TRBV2 TGTGCCAGCAGCAGGGAAAGCAATCAGCCCCAGCATTTT CASSRESNQPQHF
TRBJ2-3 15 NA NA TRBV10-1 TGCGCCAGCAGTGAGTCGGGGGCCGGGGCAGATACGCAGTATTTT CASSESGAGADTQYF
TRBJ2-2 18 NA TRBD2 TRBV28 TGTGCCAGCAGTCCACCGCGGGGGAGGTTCGCGAACACCGGGGAGCTGTTTTTT CASSPPRGRFANTGELFF
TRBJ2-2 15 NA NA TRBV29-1 TGCAGCGCCGGAAGGACTGCTGCGAACACCGGGGAGCTGTTTTTT CSAGRTAANTGELFF
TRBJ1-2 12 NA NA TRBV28 TGTGCCAGCACTCAACGGGGATATGGCTACACCTTC CASTQRGYGYTF
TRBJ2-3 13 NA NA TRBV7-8 TGTGCCAGCAGCTTACAGACTAGGGAAACGCAGTATTTT CASSLQTRETQYF
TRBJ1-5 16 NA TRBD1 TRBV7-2 TGTGCCAGCAGCCCCCTGACAGGGCTGGGAAATCAGCCCCAGCATTTT CASSPLTGLGNQPQHF
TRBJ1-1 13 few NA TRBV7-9 TGTGCCAGCAGCTTATACATGAACACTGAAGCTTTCTTT CASSLYMNTEAFF
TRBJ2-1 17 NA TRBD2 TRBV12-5 TGTGCTAGTGGCTCACCACTCCTCAGCGGGAGGGCCAATGAGCAGTTCTTC CASGSPLLSGRANEQFF
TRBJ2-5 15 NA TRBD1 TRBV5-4 TGTGCCAGCAGCCCGGACAGGGCGAACCAAGAGACCCAGTACTTC CASSPDRANQETQYF
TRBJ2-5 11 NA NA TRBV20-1 TGCAGTGCTAGAGACTCCCCGGCCCAGTACTTC CSARDSPAQYF
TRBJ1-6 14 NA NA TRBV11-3 TGTGCCAGCAGCTTGGGCAATTGGAATTCACCCCTCCACTTT CASSLGNWNSPLHF
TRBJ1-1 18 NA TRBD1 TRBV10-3 TGTGCCATCAGTGTTTCGGCCGGGACAGGGAATTTGAACACTGAAGCTTTCTTT CAISVSAGTGNLNTEAFF
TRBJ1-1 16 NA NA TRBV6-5 TGTGCCAGCAGTTACTCCAACGGCGGTTTGGACACTGAAGCTTTCTTT CASSYSNGGLDTEAFF
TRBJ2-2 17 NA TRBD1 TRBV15 TGTGCCACCAGCAGATCCAGTCGGGACAGAGTCGCCGGGGAGCTGTTTTTT CATSRSSRDRVAGELFF
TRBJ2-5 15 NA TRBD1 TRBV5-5 TGTGCCAGCAGCCTCCAGACAGGGGAGCAAGAGACCCAGTACTTC CASSLQTGEQETQYF
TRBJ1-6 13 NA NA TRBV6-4 TGTGCCAGCACCCCGACAGGAAATTCACCCCTCCACTTT CASTPTGNSPLHF
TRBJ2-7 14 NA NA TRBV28 TGTGCCAGCGTCGATCCACTAGGATCCTACGAGCAGTACTTC CASVDPLGSYEQYF
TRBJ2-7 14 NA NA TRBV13 TGTGCCAGCAGCTTAGGACAGCTCACTTACGAGCAGTACTTC CASSLGQLTYEQYF
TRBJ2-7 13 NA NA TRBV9 TGTGCCAGCAGCGTAGCACTAGCTAACGAGCAGTACTTC CASSVALANEQYF
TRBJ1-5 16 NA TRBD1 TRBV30 TGTGCCTGGAGTGACGGGACAGGCGATAGCAATCAGCCCCAGCATTTT CAWSDGTGDSNQPQHF
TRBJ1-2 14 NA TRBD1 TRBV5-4 TGTGCCAGCAGCTTTAAAGGGGGCTCCTATGGCTACACCTTC CASSFKGGSYGYTF
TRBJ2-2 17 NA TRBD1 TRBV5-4 TGTGCCAGCAGCTCGACGAGACAGGGGCTGAACACCGGGGAGCTGTTTTTT CASSSTRQGLNTGELFF
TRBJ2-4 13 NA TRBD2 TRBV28 TGTGCCAGCAGTTCTGCGGGGGAAAACATTCAGTACTTC CASSSAGENIQYF
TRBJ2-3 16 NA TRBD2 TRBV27 TGTGCCAGCAGCAGCACGACTAGCGGGAGCACAGATACGCAGTATTTT CASSSTTSGSTDTQYF
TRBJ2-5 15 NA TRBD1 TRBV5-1 TGCGCCAGCAGCATCTCCGGGACAGGAGACGAGACCCAGTACTTC CASSISGTGDETQYF